Detailed here is one T cell receptor (beta chain). Its antigen is not identified. CDR1 and CDR2 (germline): SGHKS, YYEKEE (reference sequence). This CDR3 has 14 amino acids. The ends were cut back, 3 bases at V and 0 bases at J, with 10 bases in the middle. Generated by immunoSEQ multiplex PCR, the TCRdb table keeps only in-frame clones and is missing some. The repertoire holds some 58,000 clones, with around 90% as singletons. This sample was taken from a study of OX40 agonist ivuxolimab in advanced cancers. Overall study context: At doses from 0.01 to 10 mg/kg, patients were given intravenous ivuxolimab every 2 weeks. Whole-study findings and limits: In the expanded peripheral T cells, antigen specificity was never determined.

The clonotype originates from an adult with an advanced solid tumor such as melanoma, head and neck, liver or kidney cancer. This rearrangement joins TRBV5-5 to TRBJ2-7, with D hard to call. The input for sequencing was CD4+ or CD8+ T cells sorted from blood, taken in a trial of the OX40 agonist ivuxolimab. CDR3 protein: CASSSRTSSYEQYF. In DNA form, the CDR3 reads TGTGCCAGCAGCTCCAGAACCAGCTCCTACGAGCAGTACTTC.